Listed below are T cell receptor beta chains from one sample, sequenced in a study of neurological immune-mediated disorders. TCRdb used MiXCR to reprocess the 5' RACE reads, holding one entry per CDR3 protein. The sample gives around 42,000 distinct CDR3 sequences, approximately 12% of which show up once; roughly an eighth is in the top ten. What was sequenced was PBMCs. The receptors were gathered from a man younger than 40 in good health. Both conserved end residues are part of each CDR3. The D gene is left open where the match is weak. Rows give clone size only sometimes, using once, few, many, or a class for an expanded clone.

clone_size cdr3_length j_call d_call v_call cdr3_nt cdr3_aa
many 15 TRBJ2-2 TRBD2 TRBV7-2 TGTGCCAGCAGCCTTAGCGGGTCGAACACCGGGGAGCTGTTTTTT CASSLSGSNTGELFF
many 15 TRBJ2-7 TRBD1 TRBV7-8 TGTGCCAGCAGCTTGATACAGGGGGCATCGTGGGAGCAGTACTTC CASSLIQGASWEQYF
many 13 TRBJ2-3 . TRBV20-1 TGCAGTGTACGGCGGGACCCCACAGATACGCAGTATTTT CSVRRDPTDTQYF
few 13 TRBJ2-7 . TRBV20-1 TGCAGTGTAAACCTCGCGAACGCCTACGAGCAGTACTTC CSVNLANAYEQYF
many 15 TRBJ2-7 . TRBV7-2 TGTGCCAGCAGCTTAGCAGGTCGGAGCTCCTACGAGCAGTACTTC CASSLAGRSSYEQYF
many 13 TRBJ2-3 . TRBV24-1 TGTGCCACCAGTGATTTGCGGCGGGGATCGCAGTATTTT CATSDLRRGSQYF
many 15 TRBJ1-5 TRBD1 TRBV27 TGTGCCAGCAGTCAAGGGACAGGGAATAATCAGCCCCAGCATTTT CASSQGTGNNQPQHF
many 15 TRBJ2-3 . TRBV12-3/TRBV12-4 TGTGCCAGCAGGGAAGCAAGCCTCCCCGCAGATACGCAGTATTTT CASREASLPADTQYF
many 17 TRBJ2-7 TRBD1 TRBV5-1 TGCGCCAGCAGCTTGGCCTCCGGGACAGGAGGCATAAATTTCCAGTACTTC CASSLASGTGGINFQYF
many 13 TRBJ2-5 . TRBV20-1 TGCAGTGCTCGACTAGAGGTGGGAGAGACCCAGTACTTC CSARLEVGETQYF
. 13 TRBJ2-5 TRBD2 TRBV20-1 TGCAGTGCTAGTCTAGCGGTCCCTGAGACCCAGTACTTC CSASLAVPETQYF
many 13 TRBJ2-1 TRBD2 TRBV7-9 TGTGCCAGCAGCCGGGAGGGCGGCGATGAGCAGTTCTTC CASSREGGDEQFF
. 13 TRBJ2-7 TRBD1 TRBV6-6 TGTGCCAGCAGCACCGGGACAGACTACGAGCAGTACTTC CASSTGTDYEQYF
. 13 TRBJ2-5 . TRBV7-9 TGTGCCAGCAGCTCGGACCACCAAGAGACCCAGTACTTC CASSSDHQETQYF
many 13 TRBJ2-7 . TRBV7-8 TGTGCCAGCAGCTTGGGCAGGGACTACGAGCAGTACTTC CASSLGRDYEQYF
few 17 TRBJ1-3 TRBD1 TRBV6-1 TGTGCCATACAAGCTGGGACAGTATACTTCTCTGGAAACACCATATATTTT CAIQAGTVYFSGNTIYF
many 13 TRBJ2-2 . TRBV2 TGTGCCAGCAGTGACGGCCCTACCGGGGAGCTGTTTTTT CASSDGPTGELFF
many 16 TRBJ2-3 . TRBV9 TGTGCCAGCAGCGTAGCTAGTGGGGCTAGGACAGATACGCAGTATTTT CASSVASGARTDTQYF
many 13 TRBJ1-5 . TRBV6-5 TGTGCCAGCAGCCCTCAGGGTTATCAGCCCCAGCATTTT CASSPQGYQPQHF
many 15 TRBJ1-6 . TRBV9 TGTGCCAGCAGCGGGGGACCGGGTTTCGATTCACCCCTCCACTTT CASSGGPGFDSPLHF
many 15 TRBJ2-3 . TRBV15 TGTGCCACCAGCAGAGATGCAGGGACCACAGATACGCAGTATTTT CATSRDAGTTDTQYF
many 16 TRBJ2-5 . TRBV7-7 TGTGCCAGCAGCTTAGCGGGGACATTCCCTCAAGAGACCCAGTACTTC CASSLAGTFPQETQYF
few 14 TRBJ2-3 . TRBV27 TGTGCCAGCAGTTTATCCGGGGGCGCGGATACGCAGTATTTT CASSLSGGADTQYF
. 18 TRBJ2-7 TRBD1 TRBV4-1 TGCGCCAGCAGCCAAATACTCTTCAGAGGGGACAGGGCTAACGAGCAGTACTTC CASSQILFRGDRANEQYF
many 15 TRBJ1-4 . TRBV14 TGTGCCAGCAGCCGGTCCGGGACACAGTTAGTAAAACTGTTTTTT CASSRSGTQLVKLFF
many 15 TRBJ2-1 TRBD2 TRBV27 TGTGCCAGCAGTTTGCGGGAGGGGGTTTACAATGAGCAGTTCTTC CASSLREGVYNEQFF
many 16 TRBJ1-5 TRBD1 TRBV25-1 TGTGCCAGCAGTGAAGGACAGGGTACTAGCAATCAGCCCCAGCATTTT CASSEGQGTSNQPQHF
many 15 TRBJ2-3 . TRBV7-2 TGTGCCAGCAGCTTAGGAATGGCGGTCACAGATACGCAGTATTTT CASSLGMAVTDTQYF
. 17 TRBJ2-6 . TRBV5-1 TGCGCCAGCAGCTTGGATGGCATTAGCTCTGGGGCCAACGTCCTGACTTTC CASSLDGISSGANVLTF
many 14 TRBJ1-3 . TRBV12-3/TRBV12-4 TGTGCCAGCAATCTATGGGGAGCTGGAAACACCATATATTTT CASNLWGAGNTIYF
many 17 TRBJ2-1 TRBD2 TRBV5-1 TGCGCCAGCAGCTTGAGTCTAGCGGGAGAGGTTGACAATGAGCAGTTCTTC CASSLSLAGEVDNEQFF
many 16 TRBJ2-2 TRBD2 TRBV7-3 TGTGCCAGCAGCTACTCCTCATGGGAGGGGACCGGGGAGCTGTTTTTT CASSYSSWEGTGELFF
once 17 TRBJ1-2 TRBD1 TRBV4-2 TGTGCCAGCAGCCAAGCATTAGGACAGGGTATCGCCTATGGCTACACCTTC CASSQALGQGIAYGYTF
many 17 TRBJ2-1 TRBD1 TRBV5-1 TGCGCCAGCAGCTTGGCCGGGACAGGGGGCTCGAACAATGAGCAGTTCTTC CASSLAGTGGSNNEQFF
many 17 TRBJ2-1 TRBD2 TRBV5-5 TGTGCCAGCAGCTCTGGGACTAGCGGGCTTTCCTACAATGAGCAGTTCTTC CASSSGTSGLSYNEQFF
. 14 TRBJ2-1 TRBD2 TRBV29-1 TGCAGCGTTGATAGGGCGGGAGTGGGTAATGAGCAGTTCTTC CSVDRAGVGNEQFF
many 15 TRBJ2-5 TRBD2 TRBV29-1 TGCAGCGTTGAATTTTTTGGACTAGCTCAAGAGACCCAGTACTTC CSVEFFGLAQETQYF
once 15 TRBJ1-5 . TRBV5-1 TGCGCTATCAGCTTGGGGGTAGATTTCAATCAGCCCCAGCATTTT CAISLGVDFNQPQHF
. 20 TRBJ1-5 TRBD1 TRBV27 TGTGCCAGCAGTTTATTTGGGCCTGGGACAGCGACATTTAGCAATCAGCCCCAGCATTTT CASSLFGPGTATFSNQPQHF
many 13 TRBJ2-1 . TRBV7-8 TGTGCCAGCAGCCGCGGACCTGACAATGAGCAGTTCTTC CASSRGPDNEQFF
many 16 TRBJ2-3 . TRBV5-1 TGCGCCAGCAGCTTGCTGACAGCCCCTAGCACAGATACGCAGTATTTT CASSLLTAPSTDTQYF
many 11 TRBJ1-4 . TRBV29-1 TGCAGCGCCGCAACTAATGAAAAACTGTTTTTT CSAATNEKLFF
many 15 TRBJ2-5 . TRBV20-1 TGCAGTGCCCTCCCCCCCCACAATGTGGGAGAGACCCAGTACTTC CSALPPHNVGETQYF
many 13 TRBJ2-3 TRBD2 TRBV20-1 TGCAGTGCTAGGGCCGGGACTACGTATACGCAGTATTTT CSARAGTTYTQYF
many 15 TRBJ2-1 . TRBV27 TGTGCCAGCAGTTTGTTGGGGAGCTCCTACAATGAGCAGTTCTTC CASSLLGSSYNEQFF
many 14 TRBJ2-7 TRBD1 TRBV20-1 TGCAGTGCTAGAGGGGACAGGGCTTTGTACGAGCAGTACTTC CSARGDRALYEQYF
few 17 TRBJ2-2 TRBD2 TRBV27 TGTGCCAGCAGCCGGGACAGGACTAGCGGGAACACCGGGGAGCTGTTTTTT CASSRDRTSGNTGELFF
many 14 TRBJ2-7 . TRBV5-5 TGTGCCAGCAGCTTGGCCAACGGGGGGCCCGAGCAGTACTTC CASSLANGGPEQYF
many 15 TRBJ2-3 . TRBV21-1 TGTGCCAGCCCCCCGGGGCGAACTAGCACAGATACGCAGTATTTT CASPPGRTSTDTQYF
many 15 TRBJ2-6 . TRBV11-2 TGTGCCAGCAGCTTTTCCCGTTCTGGGGCCAACGTCCTGACTTTC CASSFSRSGANVLTF
. 15 TRBJ2-7 TRBD1 TRBV7-6 TGTGCCAGCAGCTCCCAGACAGGGGGATCCTACGAGCAGTACTTC CASSSQTGGSYEQYF